This entry lists 24 T cell receptor beta chains sequenced from one sample in a study of tumor and adjacent non-tumor tissue in lung cancer. The library came from three nested PCR rounds adapted from ARM-PCR protocols. TCRdb re-called the multiplex PCR reads through MiXCR, storing one row per CDR3 protein. The data show 69,000 or so distinct CDR3 sequences, with around 73% seen just once and over 25% held by the top ten. This sample's RNA came from whole unsorted tissue. The sample was lung tumor tissue. Receptors were obtained from a man between 60 and 70 years old with non-small cell lung cancer.

This clonotype was recorded only once. The chain links TRBV6-5 to TRBJ2-7; D might be TRBD1 or TRBD2, each matching 5 bases. The CDR3 has 13 residues. Germline CDR1 reads MNHEY; CDR2 reads SVGAGI. V gave up 10 bases and J gave up 0 bases, with 13 bases separating them. The chain's CDR3 is CATRTLGSYEQYF. Written as DNA, the CDR3 is TGTGCCACCAGGACACTAGGCTCCTACGAGCAGTACTTC.

The rearrangement uses TRBV2 and TRBJ1-4; 7 bases agree with TRBD1. Germline CDR1 reads SNHLY; CDR2 reads FYNNEI. J lost 6 bases, V lost 7 bases, and 11 bases had no gene match. CDR3 length: 15 residues. CDR3 amino acids: CASTVMTGTYEKLFF. The CDR3 nucleotides are TGTGCCAGCACCGTTATGACAGGGACTTATGAAAAACTGTTTTTT.

As concerns this clonotype: Its ends do not fully match the called genes, so a read error is possible. The V call is TRBV6-5, the J call TRBJ1-1; maybe TRBD1 (6 bases). Germline V gives CDR1 MNHEY, CDR2 SVGAGI. There are 15 residues in the CDR3. The CDR3: CASSYSRRGGAESFF. The CDR3 DNA is TGCGCCAGCAGTTACTCACGCAGGGGTGGGGCTGAATCTTTCTTT.

With regard to this clonotype: A much larger clone sits a single nucleotide away, making a read error possible. CDR3 amino acids: CAISEGYKAYEQYF. The DNA of the CDR3 is TGTGCCATCAGTGAGGGTTACAAAGCCTACGAGCAGTACTTC. The chain is built from TRBV10-3 and TRBJ2-7; unclear D gene. The CDR3 covers 14 residues. Germline lookup yields CDR1 ENHRY and CDR2 SYGVKD. V dropped 2 bases and J dropped 2 bases, with 10 bases sitting between them.

Remarks on this clonotype: Its ends do not fully match the called genes, so a read error is possible. The chain carries TRBV6-6 and TRBJ2-1; TRBD1 matches 12 bases. Looked up from germline, CDR1 is MNHNY and CDR2 is SVGAGI (reference sequence). The CDR3 has 15 amino acids. The CDR3 loop reads CASSSGTGGFNEQFF. The CDR3 DNA reads as TGTGCCAGCAGTTCAGGGACAGGGGGCTTCAATGAACAGTTCTTC.

There are a few counts of this clonotype. The limits of the CDR3 on the DNA are not certain, so only TCRdb's listed CDR3 is given. This rearrangement joins TRBV29-1 to TRBJ1-2. Looked up from germline, CDR1 is SQVTM and CDR2 is ANQGSEA. The CDR3 region is 12 residues in length, termini included. CDR3 amino acids: CSVAGGNYGYSF.

Only a few counts were recorded for this clonotype. The J gene is TRBJ2-1, the V gene TRBV28; the D gene is possibly TRBD2 (6 bases). Trimming cost V 6 bases and J 8 bases, with 17 bases left between them. This CDR3 region has 14 residues. From germline, CDR1 is MDHEN and CDR2 SYDVKM. The DNA of the CDR3 is TGTGCCAGCAGGGAGGGCCAGGCTGCCCATGAGCAGTTCTTC. Protein: CASREGQAAHEQFF.

About this clonotype: The junction departs from germline at one end; a sequencing error may be responsible. This chain uses TRBV20-1 with TRBJ1-1, with D unclear. The CDR3 has 12 residues. The V gene's germline CDR1 is DFQATT and CDR2 SNEGSKA (reference sequence). The CDR3 region is CSTSWWVAEAFF. As DNA, the CDR3 is TGTAGTACTAGTTGGTGGGTGGCTGAAGCTTTCTTT.

Comment on this clonotype: An end of the junction does not agree with germline; a read error may underlie this. This chain joins TRBV6-6 and TRBJ2-3; D is perhaps TRBD1 (6 bases). This CDR3 spans 16 amino acids. The V gene's germline CDR1 is MNHNY and CDR2 SVGAGI (reference sequence). The CDR3 is CTSTPKNRGSTDTKYF. The DNA for the CDR3 is TGTACCAGCACCCCGAAGAATAGGGGGAGCACAGATACGAAGTATTTT.

In its sample, this clonotype was seen many times. The chain couples TRBV6-2 or TRBV6-3 to TRBJ2-1, with a possible D match to TRBD2 (6 bases). The V gene's germline CDR1 is MNHEY and CDR2 SVGEGT. This CDR3 comprises 12 residues. Trimming stripped 3 bases from V and 9 bases from J, with 9 bases between. The CDR3 DNA reads TGTGCCAGCAGTTATCGACTAGGTGAGCAGTTCTTC. This gives the protein CASSYRLGEQFF.

Remarks on this clonotype: Just one base apart from a much larger clone, this may be a read error. The chain couples TRBV20-1 to TRBJ2-7, with a possible D match to TRBD2 (6 bases). V was shortened by 1 base and J by 2 bases, with 12 bases between the two germline ends. CDR1 DFQATT and CDR2 SNEGSKA come from the germline V gene (reference sequence). The CDR3 runs to 14 residues. Here the CDR3 reads CSARGAGNPYEQYF. Here the CDR3 DNA reads TGCAGTGCTAGAGGCGCGGGGAACCCCTACGAGCAGTACTTC.

Note on this clonotype: As the CDR3 is not closed by the conserved phenylalanine or tryptophan, this likely results from a read error. The chain carries TRBV6-5 and TRBJ2-2; D is unclear. This CDR3 is 17 amino acids long. Per the germline V gene, CDR1 is MNHEY and CDR2 is SVGAGI. V lost 3 bases to trimming and J lost 8 bases, with 22 bases between them. The CDR3 DNA is TGTGCCAGCAGTTATTCCGAAGGATTCAGAAACTCAGGGGAGCTGTTTCTT. Its protein product is CASSYSEGFRNSGELFL.

Turning to this clonotype: At one end, the junction sequence differs from germline, possibly due to a read error. The rearrangement joins TRBV20-1 to TRBJ2-1; unclear D gene. The germline CDR1 and CDR2 sequences are DFQATT and SNEGSKA (reference sequence). CDR3 length equals 15 residues. The CDR3 DNA reads as TGCAGTGCTCCTACCGCCGGGTCCCCCCACAATGTGCAGTTCTTC. Its protein product is CSAPTAGSPHNVQFF.

In this sample, this clonotype turned up a few times. One junction end does not reproduce the germline sequence, and a read error may be involved. This chain joins TRBV20-1 and TRBJ2-5; D remains unclear. The germline V gene has CDR1 DFQATT and CDR2 SNEGSKA (reference sequence). The CDR3 is 14 residues long. The chain's CDR3 is CNATLRTRQETQYF. CDR3 DNA sequence: TGCAATGCCACGCTTAGGACGCGGCAAGAGACGCAGTACTTC.

This chain uses TRBV28 with TRBJ2-5, with TRBD2 matching over 7 bases. V shed 10 bases, J shed 4 bases, and the junction held 15 bases outside the gene matches. From germline, CDR1 is MDHEN and CDR2 SYDVKM. This CDR3 is 15 amino acids long. The CDR3 here is CANKGGGPGLETQYF. The DNA of the CDR3 is TGTGCCAACAAGGGCGGGGGACCGGGTTTAGAGACCCAGTACTTC.

J is TRBJ1-1 and V is TRBV5-1; D remains unclear. The CDR3 totals 15 residues. Germline assignment: CDR1 SGHRS and CDR2 YFSETQ. The V gene lost 0 bases and the J gene lost 5 bases, with 14 bases spanning the gap. The CDR3 nucleotides read TGCGCCAGCAGCTTGGCCGCATCAGAATGGACTGAAGCTTTCTTT. It is translated as CASSLAASEWTEAFF.

The chain couples TRBV20-1 to TRBJ1-1, with D possibly TRBD1 on 5 matching bases. With 7 bases removed from V and 6 bases from J, the gap between germline ends came to 18 bases. Per germline, CDR1 DFQATT and CDR2 SNEGSKA (reference sequence). This CDR3 has 13 amino acids. The CDR3 sequence is CSVYPGRGPEAFF. CDR3 nucleotide sequence: TGCAGTGTTTACCCTGGAAGGGGTCCTGAAGCTTTCTTT.

This clonotype was picked up many times. The chain has TRBV20-1 and TRBJ2-1; either TRBD1 or TRBD2 may supply D (5 bases each). CDR3 length equals 13 residues. Per germline, CDR1 DFQATT and CDR2 SNEGSKA (reference sequence). V was shortened by 6 bases and J by 12 bases, with 21 bases between the two germline ends. As DNA, the CDR3 is TGCAGTGCCACGGGACCAATTCCTACGGTGCAGTTCTTC. This sequence encodes CSATGPIPTVQFF.

V gene TRBV6-5 combines with J gene TRBJ2-7; 8 bases fit TRBD1. The CDR3 extends over 16 amino acids. Germline-derived CDR1 and CDR2 are MNHEY and SVGAGI. V dropped 7 bases and J dropped 3; count of bases not matched to a gene: 14. CDR3 loop: CASMPDRGRQYYEQYF. CDR3 in DNA: TGTGCCAGCATGCCTGACAGGGGCCGACAATACTACGAGCAGTACTTC.

The chain employs TRBV20-1 and TRBJ2-7; the D gene is possibly TRBD2 (5 bases). The CDR3 loop spans 15 amino acids. In germline, CDR1 is DFQATT, CDR2 SNEGSKA (reference sequence). V shed 3 bases and J shed 1 base, with 16 bases lying between them. CDR3 in DNA: TGCAGTGCTAGGACTATCAGAGCGCCTTCCTACGAGCAGTACTTC. It translates to CSARTIRAPSYEQYF.

Concerning this clonotype itself: This CDR3 fails to terminate in the conserved phenylalanine or tryptophan, so it likely reflects a read error. This chain links TRBV11-1 with TRBJ2-2; maybe TRBD2 (5 bases). CDR1 and CDR2 from the germline V gene are SGHAT and FQDESV (reference sequence). The CDR3 consists of 13 residues. The CDR3 nucleotides are TGTGCCACCAGCTTAATCGGCACCGGGAAGCTGTTTTTA. Its translation: CATSLIGTGKLFL.

Concerning this clonotype itself: One end of the junction varies from germline; a read error may be responsible. The chain combines TRBV5-5 with TRBJ2-2, with D perhaps TRBD2 (5 bases). This CDR3 region has 14 residues. Per the germline V gene, CDR1 is SGHKS and CDR2 is YYEKEE (reference sequence). The CDR3 sequence is CASSKSQNTGELSF. In DNA, the CDR3 is TGTGCCAGCAGCAAGAGCCAGAACACCGGGGAGCTGTCTTTT.

The V and J genes are TRBV11-2 and TRBJ2-1; D perhaps matches TRBD2 (6 bases). The germline V and J ends were trimmed by 5 bases and 4 bases, with 15 bases remaining between them. The germline CDR1 and CDR2 sequences are SGHAT and FQNNGV. The CDR3 contains 15 residues. DNA of the CDR3: TGTGCCAGCAGCATGGTTAGCGGTTTTTACAATGAGCAGTTCTTC. Residues: CASSMVSGFYNEQFF.

As for this clonotype: Compared with germline, one end of the junction differs, possibly owing to a read error. The chain links TRBV20-1 to TRBJ2-7, with D perhaps matching TRBD2 (6 bases). Per germline, CDR1 DFQATT and CDR2 SNEGSKA (reference sequence). This CDR3 region has 16 residues. In DNA form, the CDR3 reads TGCAGTGCCGTCCCCAGTGGGGGGACCAGAAGTTACGAGCACTACTTC. Its protein is CSAVPSGGTRSYEHYF.